A single sample is the source of the 28 T cell receptor beta chains below, sequenced in a study of vaccination and CD4 T cells after COVID-19. These receptors lack a known antigen. An Oncomine TCR Beta short-read assay was used to sequence the DNA from cultured CD4+ T cells. Each CDR3 protein gets one entry after TCRdb re-called the PCR reads with MiXCR. The profile shows roughly 18,000 distinct CDR3 sequences, approximately 56% of them singletons. Time point meaning: late sampling 161 to 241 days after vaccination in a few convalescent patients. Described treatment: roughly 10-day PBMC culture with coronavirus spike peptide pools or control peptides (ViraFEST assay). Sequences were derived from CD4+ T cells from blood, cultured in vitro, sampled about 7 months after SARS-CoV-2 vaccination. The receptors come from a human donor who had recovered from COVID-19.

The V gene is TRBV20-1, the J gene TRBJ1-1, with TRBD1 as a possible D gene (6 bases). V was pared by 3 bases and J by 4 bases, with 12 bases between. The CDR3 runs to 13 residues. Per germline, CDR1 DFQATT and CDR2 SNEGSKA (reference sequence). CDR3 residues: CSASPGALTEAFF. The CDR3 DNA reads as TGCAGTGCTAGCCCAGGGGCCCTCACTGAAGCTTTCTTT.

The chain carries TRBV19 and TRBJ1-1, with a weak D call TRBD1 (6 bases). Germline lookup yields CDR1 LNHDA and CDR2 SQIVND (reference sequence). Trimming took off 1 base at V and 4 bases at J, with 16 bases between the two ends. This CDR3 is built from 16 residues. DNA of the CDR3: TGTGCCAGTAGTATAGGGGCCACAGGGCGCGGCACTGAAGCTTTCTTT. It yields the protein CASSIGATGRGTEAFF.

For the CDR3, the DNA is TGTGCCAGCAGCTTATTAGGGTTAGTGGGGAACACTGAAGCTTTCTTT. Translated: CASSLLGLVGNTEAFF. The V and J genes are TRBV7-2 and TRBJ1-1; D is uncertain. V lost 2 bases, J lost 1 base, and 14 bases lay in between. The CDR3 is 16 amino acids. In germline, CDR1 is SGHTA, CDR2 FQGNSA.

J is TRBJ2-2 and V is TRBV19; 11 bases are a match to TRBD2. Trimming took 6 bases from V and 6 from J; bases not matched to a gene: 12. Germline V gene data show CDR1 as LNHDA and CDR2 as SQIVND (reference sequence). This CDR3 spans 17 amino acids. The CDR3 DNA follows: TGTGCCAGTAGCGCGTCCCTAGCGGGAGGAGACGCCGGGGAGCTGTTTTTT. Translation: CASSASLAGGDAGELFF.

This clonotype was counted between two and nine times. The chain links TRBV7-2 to TRBJ2-1; tentatively, D is TRBD2 (5 bases). The V end was cut by 1 base, the J end by 9 bases, with 10 bases between. Germline V gives CDR1 SGHTA, CDR2 FQGNSA. The CDR3 has 13 residues. The DNA of the CDR3 is TGTGCCAGCAGCTTAGAGAGGGCGAGTGAGCAGTTCTTC. Translation gives CASSLERASEQFF.

The V gene is TRBV2, the J gene TRBJ2-7; 9 bases align to TRBD1. The germline V gene has CDR1 SNHLY and CDR2 FYNNEI. The CDR3 has 14 residues. The V segment lost 3 bases and the J segment 4 bases; nucleotides outside the gene matches: 4. The CDR3 here is CASSDQGQGYEQYF. The CDR3 nucleotides read TGTGCCAGCAGTGACCAGGGACAGGGATACGAGCAGTACTTC.

This chain connects TRBV2 to TRBJ2-5; TRBD2 matches 10 bases. With V trimmed by 1 base and J by 6 bases, 5 bases remained unmatched. The CDR3 contains 15 residues. Per germline, CDR1 SNHLY and CDR2 FYNNEI. The CDR3 nucleotides are TGTGCCAGCAGTGAAGGGCTAGCGGGAGCTCAGACCCAGTACTTC. Translated, it gives CASSEGLAGAQTQYF.

The chain uses TRBV24-1 and TRBJ2-5; 7 positions agree with TRBD2. V dropped 3 bases and J dropped 5; count of bases not matched to a gene: 14. Germline V gene sequence: CDR1 KGHDR, CDR2 SFDVKD. The CDR3 consists of 17 residues. The CDR3 loop is CATSDGFGAGAWETQYF. CDR3 coding DNA: TGTGCCACCAGTGATGGGTTCGGGGCGGGAGCATGGGAGACCCAGTACTTC.

The chain recombines TRBV19 with TRBJ2-5, with 8 bases matching TRBD1. Germline CDR1 and CDR2: LNHDA and SQIVND (reference sequence). This CDR3 comprises 17 residues. The V segment lost 6 bases and the J segment 0 bases; nucleotides outside the gene matches: 12. CDR3 amino acids: CASSRGIYRGYQETQYF. The CDR3 coding sequence is TGTGCCAGTAGCAGGGGAATCTACAGGGGGTACCAAGAGACCCAGTACTTC. Complete variable domain (other parts from reference TRBV19 and TRBJ2-5): DGGITQSPKYLFRKEGQNVTLSCEQNLNHDAMYWYRQDPGQGLRLIYYSQIVNDFQKGDIAEGYSVSREKKESFPLTVTSAQKNPTAFYLCASSRGIYRGYQETQYFGPGTRLLVL.

The rearrangement joins TRBV6-5 to TRBJ1-5; D might be TRBD1 (6 bases). This CDR3 comprises 17 residues. The germline gives CDR1 MNHEY, CDR2 SVGAGI. Trimming stripped 2 bases from V and 4 bases from J, with 18 bases between. CDR3 protein: CASSYVTGPYRNQPQHF. The DNA of the CDR3 is TGTGCCAGCAGTTACGTGACAGGCCCTTATAGAAATCAGCCCCAGCATTTT.

This chain connects TRBV6-2 or TRBV6-3 to TRBJ1-1; 9 bases line up with TRBD1. Trimming at V came to 7 bases and at J to 3 bases, leaving 6 bases not matched to a gene. Germline-derived CDR1 and CDR2 are MNHEY and SVGEGT. The CDR3 is 14 residues long. CDR3 nucleotides: TGTGCCAGCACGTACAGGGGGCAGGACACTGAAGCTTTCTTT. Protein product: CASTYRGQDTEAFF.

The chain couples TRBV7-8 to TRBJ1-5; a weak D match, TRBD1 (5 bases). The length of the CDR3 is 14 residues. V dropped 3 bases and J dropped 6 bases, with 12 bases sitting between them. Germline-derived CDR1 and CDR2 are SGHVS and FQNEAQ. CDR3 region: CASSLGVIGQPQHF. The CDR3 nucleotides read TGTGCCAGCAGCTTGGGGGTTATAGGTCAGCCCCAGCATTTT. Drawing the rest from reference TRBV7-8 and TRBJ1-5, the complete variable domain is GAGVSQSPRYKVAKRGQDVALRCDPISGHVSLFWYQQALGQGPEFLTYFQNEAQLDKSGLPSDRFFAERPEGSVSTLKIQRTQQEDSAVYLCASSLGVIGQPQHFGDGTRLSIL.

The chain couples TRBV2 to TRBJ1-2; D unclear. Germline-derived CDR1 and CDR2 are SNHLY and FYNNEI. The CDR3 covers 12 residues. Deletions cut 11 bases from V and 0 bases from J, with 10 bases between. The CDR3 protein is CAGGPTNYGYTF. The DNA of the CDR3 is TGTGCCGGTGGACCGACTAACTATGGCTACACCTTC.

This clonotype was seen only a few times. V usage is TRBV7-9 and J usage is TRBJ2-1; TRBD2 matches 13 bases. Germline lookup yields CDR1 SEHNR and CDR2 FQNEAQ (reference sequence). J was trimmed by 3 bases and V by 5 bases; bases with no gene match: 7. This CDR3 is built from 17 residues. The CDR3 DNA reads as TGTGCCAGCAGCCCAGGACTAGCGGGAGAGGACTACAATGAGCAGTTCTTC. It is translated as CASSPGLAGEDYNEQFF.

The rearrangement links TRBV20-1 to TRBJ2-5; maybe TRBD2 (6 bases). Per germline, CDR1 DFQATT and CDR2 SNEGSKA (reference sequence). The CDR3 runs 17 residues. V was cut by 5 bases and J by 2 bases, with 24 bases left in between. CDR3 loop: CSAHPGDHGGLQETQYF. DNA for the CDR3: TGCAGTGCTCACCCGGGGGACCACGGCGGCCTTCAAGAGACCCAGTACTTC.

The chain is built from TRBV11-3 and TRBJ2-5, with D possibly TRBD2 on 6 matching bases. The CDR3 loop spans 13 amino acids. V was shortened by 1 base and J by 5 bases, with 8 bases between the two germline ends. Germline V lookup: CDR1 SGHNT, CDR2 YENEEA. The CDR3 reads CASSLVRGETQYF. CDR3 nucleotides: TGTGCCAGCAGCTTAGTCCGGGGGGAGACCCAGTACTTC.

Remarks on this clonotype: A read error is possible here, since a much larger clone lies one base away. Written as DNA, the CDR3 is TGTGCCAGCAGCTACAGACTAGCGGGAGGGAAAATCGAGCAGTACTTC. Its translation: CASSYRLAGGKIEQYF. This chain uses TRBV7-8 with TRBJ2-7, with 14 positions matching TRBD2. Per the germline V gene, CDR1 is SGHVS and CDR2 is FQNEAQ. This CDR3 is built from 16 residues. Trimming cost V 4 bases and J 6 bases; bases outside gene matches: 8.

The chain recombines TRBV5-4 with TRBJ2-5; 9 nucleotides line up with TRBD1. With 0 bases clipped from V and 5 bases from J, the junction kept 14 bases outside the gene matches. Germline V gives CDR1 SGHNT, CDR2 YYREEE (reference sequence). The CDR3 consists of 18 residues. The CDR3 DNA is TGTGCCAGCAGCTTGGTAGGGACAGGGCGATTTGTAAGGGAGACCCAGTACTTC. Residues: CASSLVGTGRFVRETQYF.

The chain uses TRBV12-3 or TRBV12-4 and TRBJ2-1; TRBD2 is a possible D gene (5 bases). This CDR3 region has 13 residues. V shed 8 bases and J shed 8 bases, with 16 bases lying between them. CDR3 nucleotide sequence: TGTGCCAGCGTACGGGGAAGCCTCTATGAGCAGTTCTTC. As protein: CASVRGSLYEQFF.

The chain combines TRBV20-1 with TRBJ2-3; D is uncertain. The CDR3 runs to 14 residues. Between the trimmed V and J ends, which lost 1 base and 5 bases, there was a span of 13 bases. CDR1 DFQATT and CDR2 SNEGSKA come from the germline V gene (reference sequence). CDR3 amino acids: CSARALVGGDTQYF. The CDR3 DNA reads as TGCAGTGCTAGAGCCCTAGTTGGTGGAGATACGCAGTATTTT.

V and J are TRBV18 and TRBJ2-7; TRBD2 is a possible D gene (6 bases). In germline, CDR1 is KGHSH, CDR2 LQKENI. The length of the CDR3 is 14 residues. Trimming shortened V by 2 bases and J by 3 bases, and 11 bases separated the two germline ends. CDR3 residues: CASSPDFGSYEQYF. The CDR3 DNA reads as TGTGCCAGCTCACCAGATTTCGGGAGCTACGAGCAGTACTTC.

This clonotype was detected once. The chain has TRBV7-2 and TRBJ1-5, with unresolved D. The CDR3 sequence is 13 residues long. Per germline, CDR1 SGHTA and CDR2 FQGNSA. With 4 bases removed from V and 7 bases from J, the gap between germline ends came to 11 bases. CDR3 protein: CASSYNVGQPQHF. The CDR3 coding sequence is TGTGCCAGCAGCTACAATGTGGGACAGCCCCAGCATTTT.

The rearrangement joins TRBV15 to TRBJ2-7, with a weak D call TRBD1 (6 bases). Trimming took off 2 bases at V and 9 bases at J, with 23 bases between the two ends. This CDR3 has 16 amino acids. The germline CDR1 and CDR2 sequences are LNHNV and YYDKDF (reference sequence). CDR3 nucleotide sequence: TGTGCCACCAGCAGACCGACCGGGACACTCCCCTCTCGGCAGTACTTC. This gives the protein CATSRPTGTLPSRQYF.

This chain joins TRBV20-1 and TRBJ1-1; D possibly corresponds to TRBD1 (6 bases). Trimming took off 0 bases at V and 3 bases at J, with 14 bases between the two ends. This CDR3 region has 15 residues. Looked up from germline, CDR1 is DFQATT and CDR2 is SNEGSKA (reference sequence). CDR3 loop: CSARDWGGLDTEAFF. In DNA form, the CDR3 reads TGCAGTGCTAGAGATTGGGGGGGGCTCGACACTGAAGCTTTCTTT.

V gene TRBV2 combines with J gene TRBJ1-2; maybe TRBD1 (5 bases). Trimming stripped 3 bases from V and 2 bases from J, with 7 bases between. This CDR3 spans 13 amino acids. Germline loops: CDR1 SNHLY, CDR2 FYNNEI. Here the CDR3 reads CASSEGRNYGYTF. DNA of the CDR3: TGTGCCAGCAGTGAGGGACGGAACTATGGCTACACCTTC.

This clonotype was seen a few times. As DNA, the CDR3 is TGTGCCACCAGCAGAGATTTGGGGGGGTACGAGCAGTACTTC. Protein: CATSRDLGGYEQYF. The chain couples TRBV15 to TRBJ2-7; TRBD2 aligns across 7 bases. The CDR3 runs to 14 residues. Germline lookup yields CDR1 LNHNV and CDR2 YYDKDF (reference sequence). With V trimmed by 0 bases and J by 4 bases, 3 bases remained unmatched.

This clonotype showed up just once. The V and J genes are TRBV7-3 and TRBJ2-2; D not resolved. V lost 0 bases to trimming and J lost 3 bases, with 5 bases between them. Germline V gene data show CDR1 as SGHTA and CDR2 as FQGTGA. CDR3 size: 14 residues. CDR3 bases: TGTGCCAGCAGCTTAACCCGGGACACCGGGGAGCTGTTTTTT. This sequence encodes CASSLTRDTGELFF.

This chain uses TRBV6-1 with TRBJ2-5; 8 bases are shared with TRBD1. The CDR3 spans 15 residues. Per the germline V gene, CDR1 is MNHNS and CDR2 is SASEGT. Germline trimming cut 5 bases from V and 4 bases from J; bases unmatched to any gene: 9. The CDR3 DNA follows: TGTGCCAGCAGTCGCCAAAGGACAGGGATAGAGACCCAGTACTTC. Translated: CASSRQRTGIETQYF.